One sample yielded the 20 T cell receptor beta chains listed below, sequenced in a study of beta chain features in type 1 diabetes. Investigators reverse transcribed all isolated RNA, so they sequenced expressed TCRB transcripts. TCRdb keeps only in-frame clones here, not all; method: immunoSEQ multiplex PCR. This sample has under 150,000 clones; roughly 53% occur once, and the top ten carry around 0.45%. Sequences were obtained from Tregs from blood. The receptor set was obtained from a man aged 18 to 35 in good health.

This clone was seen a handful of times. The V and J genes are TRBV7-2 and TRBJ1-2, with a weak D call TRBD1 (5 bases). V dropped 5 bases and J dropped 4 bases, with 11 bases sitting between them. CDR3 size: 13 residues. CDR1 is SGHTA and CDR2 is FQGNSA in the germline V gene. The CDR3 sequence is CASSRGTGYGYTF. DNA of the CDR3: TGTGCCAGCAGCCGGGGGACTGGCTATGGCTACACCTTC.

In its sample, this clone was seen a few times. CDR3 nucleotide sequence: TGTGCCAGCAGCCTAGCGGGCGAACCAGTCTACGAGCAGTACTTC. Its protein is CASSLAGEPVYEQYF. This chain uses TRBV27 with TRBJ2-7, with 8 bases fitting TRBD2. V lost 6 bases, J lost 3 bases, and 10 bases stayed unmatched. The CDR3 has 15 residues. Germline V gene lookup returns CDR1 MNHEY and CDR2 SMNVEV (reference sequence).

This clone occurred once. The CDR3 region has the DNA TGTGCCAGCAGGTGGACAGTGGAGCGGGAGCAGTACTTC. Residues: CASRWTVEREQYF. This rearrangement joins TRBV6-1 to TRBJ2-7; a weak D match, TRBD1 (6 bases). The V end lost 6 bases, the J end lost 7 bases, and 16 bases lay between the germline ends. Germline V gene data show CDR1 as MNHNS and CDR2 as SASEGT. This CDR3 has 13 amino acids.

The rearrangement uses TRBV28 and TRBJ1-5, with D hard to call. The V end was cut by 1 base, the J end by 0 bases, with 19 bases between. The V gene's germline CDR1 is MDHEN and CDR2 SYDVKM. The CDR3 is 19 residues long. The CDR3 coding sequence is TGTGCCAGCAGTTTATTGGGAGGATCTGGGGAAGATAGCAATCAGCCCCAGCATTTT. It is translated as CASSLLGGSGEDSNQPQHF.

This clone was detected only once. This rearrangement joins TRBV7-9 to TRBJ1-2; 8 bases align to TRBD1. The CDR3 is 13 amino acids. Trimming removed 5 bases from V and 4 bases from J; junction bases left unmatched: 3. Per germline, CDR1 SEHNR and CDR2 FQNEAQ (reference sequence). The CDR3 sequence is CASSPDRGYGYTF. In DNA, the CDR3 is TGTGCCAGCAGCCCTGACAGGGGCTATGGCTACACCTTC.

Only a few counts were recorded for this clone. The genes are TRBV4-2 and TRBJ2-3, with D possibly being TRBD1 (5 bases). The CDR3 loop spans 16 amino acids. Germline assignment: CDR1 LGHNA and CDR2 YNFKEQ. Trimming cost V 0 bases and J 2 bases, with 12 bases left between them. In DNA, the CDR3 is TGTGCCAGCAGCCAAGATCCCCAGGGTACCACAGATACGCAGTATTTT. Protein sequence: CASSQDPQGTTDTQYF.

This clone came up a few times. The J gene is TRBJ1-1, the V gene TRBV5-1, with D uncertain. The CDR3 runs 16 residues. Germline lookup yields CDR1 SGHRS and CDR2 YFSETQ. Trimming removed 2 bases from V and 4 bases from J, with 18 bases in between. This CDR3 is CASSLHVRPGGTEAFF. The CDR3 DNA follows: TGCGCCAGCAGCTTACACGTCAGGCCCGGAGGCACTGAAGCTTTCTTT.

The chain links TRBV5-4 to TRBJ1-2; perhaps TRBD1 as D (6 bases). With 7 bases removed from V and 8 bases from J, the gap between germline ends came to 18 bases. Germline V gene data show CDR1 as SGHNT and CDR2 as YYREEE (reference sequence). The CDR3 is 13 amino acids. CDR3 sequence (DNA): TGTGCCAGCTTGGCCAGGGGCCTAAGCGGCTACACCTTC. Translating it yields CASLARGLSGYTF.

CDR3 in DNA: TGTGCCAGTACTCGTAAGGCCGGGGACTCCGGATGGGAGCAGTTCTTC. Translating gives CASTRKAGDSGWEQFF. The J gene is TRBJ2-1, the V gene TRBV19; a possible D gene is TRBD2 (6 bases). Per germline, CDR1 LNHDA and CDR2 SQIVND (reference sequence). There are 16 residues in the CDR3. V gave up 7 bases and J gave up 10 bases, with 26 bases separating them. The full variable domain, rest sourced from reference TRBV19 and TRBJ2-1, is DGGITQSPKYLFRKEGQNVTLSCEQNLNHDAMYWYRQDPGQGLRLIYYSQIVNDFQKGDIAEGYSVSREKKESFPLTVTSAQKNPTAFYLCASTRKAGDSGWEQFFGPGTRLTVL.

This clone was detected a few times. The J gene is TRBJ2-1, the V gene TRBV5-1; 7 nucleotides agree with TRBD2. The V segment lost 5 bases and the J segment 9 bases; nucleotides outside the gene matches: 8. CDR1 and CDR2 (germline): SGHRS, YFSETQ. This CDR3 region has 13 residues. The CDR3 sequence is CASSPLGEGEQFF. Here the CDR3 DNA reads TGCGCCAGCAGTCCCCTGGGGGAGGGTGAGCAGTTCTTC.

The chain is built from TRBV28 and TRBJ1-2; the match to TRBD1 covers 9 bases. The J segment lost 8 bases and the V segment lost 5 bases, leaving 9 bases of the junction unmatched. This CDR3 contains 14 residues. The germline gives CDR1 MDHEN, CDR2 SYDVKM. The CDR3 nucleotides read TGTGCCAGCAGTGATTGGACAGGGGCTGGAGGCTACACCTTC. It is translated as CASSDWTGAGGYTF.

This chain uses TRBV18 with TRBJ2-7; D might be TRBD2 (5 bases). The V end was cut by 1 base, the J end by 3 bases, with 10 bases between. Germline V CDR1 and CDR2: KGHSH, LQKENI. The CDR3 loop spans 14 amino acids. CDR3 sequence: CASSPQGDRYEQYF. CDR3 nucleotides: TGTGCCAGCTCACCACAGGGAGACCGCTACGAGCAGTACTTC.

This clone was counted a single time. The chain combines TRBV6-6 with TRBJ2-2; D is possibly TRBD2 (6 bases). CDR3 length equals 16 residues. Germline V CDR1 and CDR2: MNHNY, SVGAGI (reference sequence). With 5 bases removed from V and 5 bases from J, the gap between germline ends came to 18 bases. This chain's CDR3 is CASSRVSGARTGELFF. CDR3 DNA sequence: TGTGCCAGCAGTCGGGTTAGCGGAGCCCGGACCGGGGAGCTGTTTTTT.

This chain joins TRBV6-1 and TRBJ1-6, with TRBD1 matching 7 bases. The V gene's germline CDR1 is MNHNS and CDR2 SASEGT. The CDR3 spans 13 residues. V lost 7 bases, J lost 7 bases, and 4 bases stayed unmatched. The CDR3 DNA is TGTGCCAGCAATCGGGACAGAAATTCACCCCTCCACTTT. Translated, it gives CASNRDRNSPLHF.

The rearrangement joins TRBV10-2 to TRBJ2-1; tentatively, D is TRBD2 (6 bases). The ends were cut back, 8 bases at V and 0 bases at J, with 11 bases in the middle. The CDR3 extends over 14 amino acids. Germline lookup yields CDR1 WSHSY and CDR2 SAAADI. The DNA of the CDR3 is TGCGCCAGCGTGGGACTGAGCTCCTACAATGAGCAGTTCTTC. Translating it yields CASVGLSSYNEQFF.

The CDR3 DNA reads TGTGCCAGCAGCTTAATACTGGCGGGTGAGCAGTTCTTC. Its translation is CASSLILAGEQFF. The V and J genes are TRBV7-6 and TRBJ2-1; TRBD2 might be the D (5 bases). Germline V gives CDR1 SGHVS, CDR2 FNYEAQ. The germline V and J ends were trimmed by 2 bases and 9 bases, with 11 bases remaining between them. This CDR3 comprises 13 residues. Based on the CDR3 plus reference TRBV7-6 and TRBJ2-1, the full variable domain is GAGVSQSPRYKVTKRGQDVALRCDPISGHVSLYWYRQALGQGPEFLTYFNYEAQQDKSGLPNDRFSAERPEGSISTLTIQRTEQRDSAMYRCASSLILAGEQFFGPGTRLTVL.

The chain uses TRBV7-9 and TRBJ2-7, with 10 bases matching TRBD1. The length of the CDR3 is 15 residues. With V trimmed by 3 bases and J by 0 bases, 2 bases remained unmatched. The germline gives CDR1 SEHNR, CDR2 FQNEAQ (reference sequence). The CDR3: CASSFRDRGSYEQYF. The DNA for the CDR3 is TGTGCCAGCAGCTTCCGGGACAGGGGCTCCTACGAGCAGTACTTC.

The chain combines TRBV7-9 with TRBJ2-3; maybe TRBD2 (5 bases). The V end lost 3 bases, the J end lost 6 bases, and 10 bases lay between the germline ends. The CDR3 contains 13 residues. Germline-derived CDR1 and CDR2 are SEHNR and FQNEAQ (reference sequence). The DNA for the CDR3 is TGTGCCAGCAGCTTGGCGGGCCCGGATACGCAGTATTTT. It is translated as CASSLAGPDTQYF.

In DNA form, the CDR3 reads TGTGCCATCAGTCCTATCACCTACGGAGGCTACAATGAGCAGTTCTTC. The encoded protein is CAISPITYGGYNEQFF. The chain uses TRBV10-3 and TRBJ2-1; a weak D match, TRBD2 (5 bases). The CDR3 runs 16 residues. Germline V CDR1 and CDR2: ENHRY, SYGVKD. V gave up 5 bases and J gave up 3 bases, with 17 bases separating them.

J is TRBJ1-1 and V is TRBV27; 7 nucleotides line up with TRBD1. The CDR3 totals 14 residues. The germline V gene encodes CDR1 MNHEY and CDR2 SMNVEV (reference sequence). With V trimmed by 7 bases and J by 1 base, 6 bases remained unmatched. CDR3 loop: CASTKGGWNTEAFF. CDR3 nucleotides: TGTGCCAGCACAAAAGGGGGCTGGAACACTGAAGCTTTCTTT.